Below, 6 T cell receptor beta chains from the same sample are listed, as sequenced in a study of blood T cell repertoires in COVID-19. TCRdb's copy holds only in-frame clones and misses some; the assay was immunoSEQ multiplex PCR. The top ten clones hold 0.8% to 1.3% of a sample with fewer than 85,000 clones, about nine tenths of them seen once. The sequenced sample consisted of peripheral blood. The source of these receptors is a woman in her forties or fifties in a cohort sampled during active COVID-19.

The gene calls are TRBV5-1 and TRBJ1-2; no clear D. The CDR3 runs 14 residues. CDR1 is SGHRS and CDR2 is YFSETQ in the germline V gene. Trimming removed 3 bases from V and 1 base from J, with 10 bases in between. Here the CDR3 reads CASSWRSVNYGYTF. CDR3 bases: TGCGCCAGCAGCTGGAGGTCAGTTAACTATGGCTACACCTTC.

This rearrangement joins TRBV5-4 to TRBJ1-2; 10 bases match TRBD1. CDR3 length: 15 amino acids. The junction had 5 bases not matched to a gene; V was cut back by 3 bases and J by 3 bases. In germline, CDR1 is SGHNT, CDR2 YYREEE (reference sequence). CDR3 in DNA: TGTGCCAGCAGCTCCCCGACAGGGGGCGACTATGGCTACACCTTC. Its translation is CASSSPTGGDYGYTF. Based on the CDR3 plus reference TRBV5-4 and TRBJ1-2, the full variable domain is ETGVTQSPTHLIKTRGQQVTLRCSSQSGHNTVSWYQQALGQGPQFIFQYYREEENGRGNFPPRFSGLQFPNYSSELNVNALELDDSALYLCASSSPTGGDYGYTFGSGTRLTVV.

The sample holds one count of this clone. The J gene is TRBJ2-2, the V gene TRBV7-9; 9 bases line up with TRBD2. J was trimmed by 0 bases and V by 5 bases; bases with no gene match: 4. Germline V gene sequence: CDR1 SEHNR, CDR2 FQNEAQ (reference sequence). The CDR3 contains 16 residues. The DNA of the CDR3 is TGTGCCAGCAGCCATCGACTAGCGGCGAACACCGGGGAGCTGTTTTTT. It encodes CASSHRLAANTGELFF.

This chain connects TRBV5-1 to TRBJ2-2, with D tentatively TRBD2 (6 bases). CDR1 is SGHRS and CDR2 is YFSETQ in the germline V gene. Trimming shortened V by 4 bases and J by 7 bases, and 20 bases separated the two germline ends. The CDR3 runs to 16 residues. The CDR3 is CASSPSSGASSGELFF. The DNA of the CDR3 is TGCGCCAGCAGCCCGTCATCGGGAGCAAGTAGCGGGGAGCTGTTTTTT.

The chain joins TRBV11-2 to TRBJ2-7; TRBD2 might be the D (5 bases). The V and J ends lost 5 bases and 7 bases respectively, with 18 bases between them. The CDR3 has 14 amino acids. Germline CDR1 and CDR2: SGHAT and FQNNGV. CDR3 nucleotide sequence: TGTGCCAGCAGCCTGGTAAGGGAGAGAAGTGAGCAGTACTTC. Its translation is CASSLVRERSEQYF. Drawing the rest from reference TRBV11-2 and TRBJ2-7, the complete variable domain is EAGVAQSPRYKIIEKRQSVAFWCNPISGHATLYWYQQILGQGPKLLIQFQNNGVVDDSQLPKDRFSAERLKGVDSTLKIQPAKLEDSAVYLCASSLVRERSEQYFGPGTRLTVT.

This chain uses TRBV18 with TRBJ1-6; 8 bases are shared with TRBD1. Germline V gene sequence: CDR1 KGHSH, CDR2 LQKENI. The V gene end was trimmed by 5 bases and the J gene end by 11 bases; junction bases not matched to a gene: 14. The CDR3 runs 16 residues. Here the CDR3 reads CASSTATGGRIAPLHF. CDR3 DNA sequence: TGTGCCAGCTCAACGGCCACAGGGGGACGGATTGCACCCCTCCACTTT.